This entry lists 24 T cell receptor beta chains sequenced from one sample in a study of blood T cell repertoires in COVID-19. Data came from immunoSEQ multiplex PCR; TCRdb stores just in-frame clones and leaves some out. Of under 250,000 clones in the sample, roughly four fifths were seen once. Sequencing was performed on PBMCs or T cells enriched from blood (not recorded which). The receptors come from a woman aged 40 to 50 who had been exposed to COVID-19.

The rearrangement uses TRBV27 and TRBJ1-1; 7 bases are shared with TRBD1. Germline values: CDR1 MNHEY, CDR2 SMNVEV (reference sequence). There are 14 residues in the CDR3. With 6 bases clipped from V and 3 bases from J, the junction kept 7 bases outside the gene matches. CDR3 region: CASSPSGGYTEAFF. The CDR3 nucleotides read TGTGCCAGCAGCCCATCAGGGGGTTACACTGAAGCTTTCTTT.

The V call is TRBV28, the J call TRBJ1-6, with 12 bases matching TRBD1. Germline V CDR1 and CDR2: MDHEN, SYDVKM. The CDR3 has 14 residues. V shed 10 bases and J 9 bases; nucleotides not matched to a gene: 7. This chain's CDR3 is CATRGQGAGSPLHF. Written as DNA, the CDR3 is TGTGCCACCAGGGGACAGGGGGCTGGTTCACCCCTCCACTTT.

This clone was counted a few times. The CDR3 nucleotides are TGTGCCAGCAGCGTAGAGACTAGCAGGGGAGAGACCCAGTACTTC. Its protein product is CASSVETSRGETQYF. The chain has TRBV9 and TRBJ2-5; tentative D call: TRBD2 (7 bases). Trimming took off 0 bases at V and 4 bases at J, with 13 bases between the two ends. The CDR3 spans 15 residues. CDR1 SGDLS and CDR2 YYNGEE come from the germline V gene.

The chain recombines TRBV6-5 with TRBJ1-2; D possibly corresponds to TRBD1 (6 bases). The CDR3 runs 15 residues. CDR1 and CDR2 (germline): MNHEY, SVGAGI. V was clipped by 6 bases and J by 4 bases, with 18 bases between them. The CDR3 bases are TGTGCCAGCAGAACCCCAACAGGGTTGAGCTATGGCTACACCTTC. It translates to CASRTPTGLSYGYTF.

The chain employs TRBV27 and TRBJ1-5, with TRBD1 as a possible D gene (5 bases). The V end lost 5 bases, the J end lost 3 bases, and 23 bases lay between the germline ends. CDR1 is MNHEY, CDR2 SMNVEV, per germline (reference sequence). The CDR3 is 18 residues long. CDR3 sequence reads: CASSPPPYGGQHNQPQHF. The CDR3 region has the DNA TGTGCCAGCAGTCCGCCCCCCTATGGCGGACAACACAATCAGCCCCAGCATTTT.

The genes are TRBV11-2 and TRBJ2-7; 9 bases align to TRBD2. This CDR3 comprises 16 residues. Germline V gene sequence: CDR1 SGHAT, CDR2 FQNNGV. Germline trimming cut 4 bases from V and 5 bases from J; bases unmatched to any gene: 12. The CDR3 DNA reads TGTGCCAGCAGCTCCCCCGGGGGAGCGGGGGGTCACGAGCAGTACTTC. It is translated as CASSSPGGAGGHEQYF.

This rearrangement joins TRBV9 to TRBJ1-1; TRBD1 matches 7 bases. Germline values: CDR1 SGDLS, CDR2 YYNGEE. This CDR3 is built from 15 residues. J lost 6 bases, V lost 1 base, and 9 bases had no gene match. Written as DNA, the CDR3 is TGTGCCAGCAGCGTATCCCCAGGGGGTGGATCTGAAGCTTTCTTT. Encoded protein: CASSVSPGGGSEAFF.

The V call is TRBV11-3, the J call TRBJ2-1; D is unresolved. Germline-derived CDR1 and CDR2 are SGHNT and YENEEA. Trimming cost V 1 base and J 4 bases, with 8 bases left between them. The CDR3 spans 14 residues. The DNA for the CDR3 is TGTGCCAGCAGCTTAGGCAGTCTTTACAATGAGCAGTTCTTC. Encoded protein: CASSLGSLYNEQFF.

The CDR3 DNA is TGTGCCAGCTTGAAGGACAGGGACTCTGGAAACACCATATATTTT. It translates to CASLKDRDSGNTIYF. The chain carries TRBV2 and TRBJ1-3; the match to TRBD1 covers 8 bases. CDR1 and CDR2 (germline): SNHLY, FYNNEI. The length of the CDR3 is 15 residues. The V segment lost 8 bases and the J segment 0 bases; nucleotides outside the gene matches: 6.

This clone was detected a few times. The chain has TRBV19 and TRBJ2-4, with 8 bases matching TRBD2. The CDR3 is 18 residues long. Germline values: CDR1 LNHDA, CDR2 SQIVND (reference sequence). V gave up 5 bases and J gave up 0 bases; unmatched junction bases: 12. In DNA form, the CDR3 reads TGTGCCAGTAGTCCGTTAGCGGGGCACGGTCTAGCCAAAAACATTCAGTACTTC. Protein: CASSPLAGHGLAKNIQYF.

The chain has TRBV28 and TRBJ1-6, with 7 bases fitting TRBD1. Trimming removed 5 bases from V and 5 bases from J; junction bases left unmatched: 3. The germline CDR1 and CDR2 sequences are MDHEN and SYDVKM. The CDR3 is made up of 14 amino acids. The CDR3 sequence is CASSVGTDNSPLHF. The CDR3 DNA is TGTGCCAGCAGTGTCGGGACAGATAATTCACCCCTCCACTTT.

This clone was seen once. The genes are TRBV28 and TRBJ1-4; TRBD1 agrees at 9 bases. This CDR3 is built from 15 residues. CDR1 is MDHEN, CDR2 SYDVKM, per germline. Germline trimming cut 5 bases from V and 7 bases from J; bases unmatched to any gene: 8. CDR3 DNA sequence: TGTGCCAGCAGTCTCGGGACAGGGCGCCGTGAAAAACTGTTTTTT. It is translated as CASSLGTGRREKLFF.

The chain uses TRBV6-5 and TRBJ2-7; unclear D gene. CDR3 length equals 13 residues. The V end was cut by 6 bases, the J end by 2 bases, with 11 bases between. The V gene's germline CDR1 is MNHEY and CDR2 SVGAGI. CDR3 DNA: TGTGCCAGCAGCCCCATGAGTGCCTACGAGCAGTACTTC. This sequence encodes CASSPMSAYEQYF.

This clone was counted ten times or more. V is TRBV2 and J is TRBJ2-7; possibly TRBD2 for D (5 bases). The germline V and J ends were trimmed by 7 bases and 7 bases, with 17 bases remaining between them. CDR1 SNHLY and CDR2 FYNNEI come from the germline V gene. The CDR3 contains 13 residues. CDR3 nucleotide sequence: TGTGCCAGCACCGGGGTCGGGATGTTGGAGCAGTACTTC. This codes for CASTGVGMLEQYF.

This sequence joins TRBV20-1 and TRBJ1-2, with 8 positions matching TRBD1. Unmatched junction bases numbered 10, after V lost 3 bases and J lost 7 bases. CDR1 is DFQATT and CDR2 is SNEGSKA in the germline V gene (reference sequence). The CDR3 loop spans 14 amino acids. Written as DNA, the CDR3 is TGCAGTGCTAGTCCCGGGACAGGCAGCGGTGGCTACACCTTC. Its protein is CSASPGTGSGGYTF.

The rearrangement joins TRBV19 to TRBJ1-2, with unresolved D. This CDR3 spans 14 amino acids. Between the trimmed V and J ends, which lost 0 bases and 2 bases, there was a span of 7 bases. The V gene's germline CDR1 is LNHDA and CDR2 SQIVND (reference sequence). CDR3 loop: CASSIEHSNYGYTF. CDR3 in DNA: TGTGCCAGTAGTATAGAGCACAGCAACTATGGCTACACCTTC.

This chain links TRBV10-3 with TRBJ2-2; TRBD1 agrees at 10 bases. This CDR3 contains 17 residues. Germline assignment: CDR1 ENHRY and CDR2 SYGVKD. V dropped 2 bases and J dropped 5; count of bases not matched to a gene: 8. The CDR3 is CAISETSDRGRTGELFF. The CDR3 region has the DNA TGTGCCATCAGTGAGACCTCGGACAGGGGGAGGACCGGGGAGCTGTTTTTT.

This chain links TRBV10-3 with TRBJ1-2; 9 bases match TRBD1. The germline gives CDR1 ENHRY, CDR2 SYGVKD. V lost 7 bases, J lost 4 bases, and 7 bases stayed unmatched. The CDR3 spans 14 residues. The CDR3 loop is CAITTGQGTYGYTF. The CDR3 DNA is TGTGCCATCACAACGGGACAGGGAACCTATGGCTACACCTTC.

This clone was seen a single time. Additional DNA sequences in this sample encode the identical CDR3. The chain is built from TRBV4-3 and TRBJ1-3; D gene ambiguous. The CDR3 spans 15 residues. Trimming removed 0 bases from V and 1 base from J, with 7 bases in between. Germline V gene sequence: CDR1 LGHNA, CDR2 YSLEER. The CDR3 bases are TGCGCCAGCAGCCAAGATCGAGGGTCTGGAAACACCATATATTTT. As protein: CASSQDRGSGNTIYF.

The chain employs TRBV6-5 and TRBJ2-2, with D possibly being TRBD1 (6 bases). With 6 bases removed from V and 1 base from J, the gap between germline ends came to 9 bases. The CDR3 extends over 14 amino acids. The V gene's germline CDR1 is MNHEY and CDR2 SVGAGI. For the CDR3, the DNA is TGTGCCAGCAGAACGGGACAGAACACCGGGGAGCTGTTTTTT. It yields the protein CASRTGQNTGELFF.

The chain joins TRBV5-1 to TRBJ2-4; D is perhaps TRBD1 (5 bases). Germline values: CDR1 SGHRS, CDR2 YFSETQ. The V end was cut by 0 bases, the J end by 6 bases, with 7 bases between. The CDR3 length is 13 residues. The CDR3 sequence: CASSLGQGNIQYF. The CDR3, as DNA: TGCGCCAGCAGCTTGGGGCAGGGAAACATTCAGTACTTC.

This sequence joins TRBV7-8 and TRBJ2-6; TRBD1 matches 8 bases. J lost 0 bases, V lost 5 bases, and 9 bases had no gene match. Germline CDR1 is SGHVS and CDR2 is FQNEAQ. The CDR3 consists of 18 residues. CDR3 nucleotides: TGTGCCAGCAGCACAGGACAGGGAAGTTCCTCTGGGGCCAACGTCCTGACTTTC. This encodes CASSTGQGSSSGANVLTF.

Only one count was recorded for this clone. CDR3 loop: CASGNTGGPTEAFF. The CDR3, as DNA: TGTGCCAGCGGCAACACAGGGGGTCCGACTGAAGCTTTCTTT. The chain links TRBV2 to TRBJ1-1; 8 bases are a match to TRBD1. The CDR3 totals 14 residues. V lost 8 bases, J lost 5 bases, and 10 bases stayed unmatched. CDR1 SNHLY and CDR2 FYNNEI come from the germline V gene.

This chain links TRBV2 with TRBJ1-2; 7 nucleotides agree with TRBD1. V gave up 9 bases and J gave up 4 bases; unmatched junction bases: 8. The CDR3 runs 13 residues. Germline values: CDR1 SNHLY, CDR2 FYNNEI. CDR3 amino acids: CAREGRGIYGYTF. The CDR3 nucleotides read TGTGCCAGAGAGGGCAGGGGGATCTATGGCTACACCTTC.